This T cell receptor (beta chain) came from a study of cytomegalovirus exposure and HLA in healthy donors. Study-wide points: Subsequent analysis of the approximately 130 validation repertoires found a tendency for first-cohort TCR clusters to co-occur. TCR sequences were mostly rare, though some public TCRs occurred in many donors. Associated with cytomegalovirus, according to the listing, were around 170 TCR beta chains. Both high specificity and high sensitivity reportedly marked the classifier's diagnosis of cytomegalovirus status.

CDR1 and CDR2 from the germline V gene are MDHEN and SYDVKM. The ends lost 3 bases at V and 4 bases at J; junction bases unmatched: 6. The CDR3 runs to 15 residues. TCRdb keeps only in-frame clones here, not all; method: immunoSEQ multiplex PCR. The sample includes 150,000 to 200,000 clones, 85% of them seen just once. Details on this clone: Its antigen remains unknown.

Sequencing used PBMCs. V is TRBV28 and J is TRBJ2-7, with 10 positions matching TRBD1. The receptor was isolated from a man aged 18 to 30 in good health and CMV-seropositive. The CDR3 spells CASSFKGQGSYEQYF. DNA of the CDR3: TGTGCCAGCAGTTTTAAGGGACAGGGGTCATACGAGCAGTACTTC.